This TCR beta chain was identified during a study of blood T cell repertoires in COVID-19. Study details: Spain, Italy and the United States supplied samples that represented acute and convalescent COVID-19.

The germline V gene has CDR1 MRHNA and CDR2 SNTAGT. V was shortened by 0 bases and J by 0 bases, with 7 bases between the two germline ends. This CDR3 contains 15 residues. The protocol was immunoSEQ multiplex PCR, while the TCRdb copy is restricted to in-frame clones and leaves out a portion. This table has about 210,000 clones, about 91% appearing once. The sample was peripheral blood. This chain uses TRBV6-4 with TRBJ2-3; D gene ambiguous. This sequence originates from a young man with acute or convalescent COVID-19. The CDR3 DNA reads TGTGCCAGCAGTGACTCTCCAGGCAGCACAGATACGCAGTATTTT. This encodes CASSDSPGSTDTQYF.